This T cell receptor beta chain was retrieved from a study of early T cells in non-severe SARS-CoV-2 infection. The study's findings and limits: Matching with VDJdb favored anti-spike CD8 responses (missing private and CD4 specificities).

This clonotype was observed at least ten times. The antigen is unknown. Each CDR3 protein gets one entry after TCRdb re-called the 5' RACE reads with MiXCR. The sample consists of about 50,000 distinct CDR3 sequences, roughly 16% of them appearing once. CDR1 is MNHNY, CDR2 SVGAGI, per germline (reference sequence). V gave up 0 bases and J gave up 6 bases, with 6 bases separating them. The CDR3 length is 13 residues. The chain carries TRBV6-6 and TRBJ1-5; D not certain. This sequence originates from an adult who was a healthcare worker with PCR-confirmed SARS-CoV-2 infection or an uninfected control (not recorded which). The source was whole blood, collected at baseline. In DNA, the CDR3 is TGTGCCAGCAGTTACTCTGATACTCAGCCCCAGCATTTT. Its translation: CASSYSDTQPQHF.